These 28 T cell receptor beta chains came from one sample sequenced in a study of identical twins. Using its own MiXCR run on the 5' RACE reads, TCRdb lists one record per CDR3 protein. The table shows 700,000 to 950,000 distinct CDR3 sequences, with about 12% occurring only once. This sample also belongs to another study, concerning yellow fever vaccine responses in identical twins.

Sequences were obtained from PBMCs. These receptors originate from a woman in her late teens or twenties in good health.

This sequence joins TRBV18 and TRBJ2-6; 7 nucleotides line up with TRBD1. The CDR3 totals 17 residues. Germline V CDR1 and CDR2: KGHSH, LQKENI. V was pared by 3 bases and J by 2 bases, with 7 bases of the junction left unmatched. As DNA, the CDR3 is TGTGCCAGCTCACCGCCGGCTACAGGGGCTGGGGCCAACGTCCTGACTTTC. Its protein product is CASSPPATGAGANVLTF.

This clonotype has only a few counts. The rearrangement joins TRBV7-9 to TRBJ1-4; possible D gene TRBD1, 5 bases. The V end lost 0 bases, the J end lost 6 bases, and 11 bases lay between the germline ends. Germline CDR1 SEHNR, CDR2 FQNEAQ (reference sequence). This CDR3 has 15 residues. The CDR3 DNA reads as TGTGCCAGCAGCTTAGCGGCAGGGACTTATGAAAAACTGTTTTTT. Translated, it gives CASSLAAGTYEKLFF.

The rearrangement uses TRBV5-1 and TRBJ2-5; TRBD2 matches 12 bases. CDR1 and CDR2 from the germline V gene are SGHRS and YFSETQ. V lost 3 bases and J lost 5; bases outside the gene matches: 5. CDR3 length: 15 amino acids. CDR3 protein: CASSSSGTSGETQYF. The CDR3 region has the DNA TGCGCCAGCAGCTCATCTGGGACTAGCGGGGAGACCCAGTACTTC.

The table lists this clonotype with a few counts. This rearrangement joins TRBV15 to TRBJ2-5; TRBD2 matches at 10 bases. V gave up 2 bases and J gave up 9 bases; unmatched junction bases: 9. Germline values: CDR1 LNHNV, CDR2 YYDKDF (reference sequence). The CDR3 consists of 15 residues. CDR3 sequence: CATSRRTSGVEAQYF. Here the CDR3 DNA reads TGTGCCACCAGCAGAAGGACTAGCGGAGTTGAGGCCCAGTACTTC.

A word on this clonotype: One junction end disagrees with the germline gene, perhaps due to a read error. The J gene is TRBJ2-7, the V gene TRBV12-3 or TRBV12-4; no definite D call. The CDR3 runs 13 residues. CDR3 nucleotides: TGTGCCAGCAGTCCGAACGGGCCCTACGCGCAGTACTTC. This codes for CASSPNGPYAQYF.

This chain links TRBV5-1 with TRBJ2-7; 9 bases are shared with TRBD2. Germline V gene lookup returns CDR1 SGHRS and CDR2 YFSETQ. The CDR3 has 15 amino acids. J gave up 5 bases and V 9 bases, and 15 bases lay outside the gene matches. The CDR3 nucleotides read TGCGCCACCAAAGACACGGGCGGGAGGGCCGACGAGCAGTACTTC. Protein product: CATKDTGGRADEQYF.

This clonotype was seen at least ten times. The chain's CDR3 is CASSSGTGALNEQFF. CDR3 in DNA: TGTGCCAGCAGCTCCGGGACAGGGGCTCTTAATGAGCAGTTCTTC. The rearrangement uses TRBV7-7 and TRBJ2-1, with 10 bases identical to TRBD1. This CDR3 comprises 15 residues. Trimming removed 4 bases from V and 7 bases from J; junction bases left unmatched: 7. Germline values: CDR1 SSHAT, CDR2 FNYEAQ (reference sequence).

This clonotype was seen more than once but under ten times. The chain uses TRBV12-3 or TRBV12-4 and TRBJ1-2, with D unresolved. The CDR3 loop spans 14 amino acids. Deletions cut 6 bases from V and 0 bases from J, with 11 bases between. The CDR3 DNA reads as TGTGCCAGCAGCCGACCCGCAACTAACTATGGCTACACCTTC. As protein: CASSRPATNYGYTF.

This clonotype occurred a few times. V usage is TRBV18 and J usage is TRBJ1-1, with D possibly matching TRBD1 (5 bases). In germline, CDR1 is KGHSH, CDR2 LQKENI. Between the trimmed V and J ends, which lost 3 bases and 4 bases, there was a span of 12 bases. The CDR3 runs 14 residues. CDR3 nucleotide sequence: TGTGCCAGCTCACCGTCTGGGGGGAGCACTGAAGCTTTCTTT. Protein sequence: CASSPSGGSTEAFF. Using reference TRBV18 and TRBJ1-1 for the parts outside the CDR3, the full variable domain is NAGVMQNPRHLVRRRGQEARLRCSPMKGHSHVYWYRQLPEEGLKFMVYLQKENIIDESGMPKERFSAEFPKEGPSILRIQQVVRGDSAAYFCASSPSGGSTEAFFGQGTRLTVV.

This clonotype was recorded many times. The chain carries TRBV12-3 or TRBV12-4 and TRBJ1-5, with TRBD1 matching over 8 bases. The junction had 10 bases not matched to a gene; V was cut back by 6 bases and J by 3 bases. CDR3 length: 16 residues. The CDR3, as DNA: TGTGCCAGCAGCCGGACGTGGGGACAGGCCAATCAGCCCCAGCATTTT. Translated: CASSRTWGQANQPQHF.

This clonotype was seen many times. V gene TRBV10-3 combines with J gene TRBJ2-5, with unresolved D. Germline V lookup: CDR1 ENHRY, CDR2 SYGVKD. This CDR3 region has 14 residues. Between the trimmed V and J ends, which lost 0 bases and 2 bases, there was a span of 7 bases. For the CDR3, the DNA is TGTGCCATCAGTGAGTCGCCAGGACAAGAGACCCAGTACTTC. Residues: CAISESPGQETQYF.

This clonotype was detected ten times or more. This chain links TRBV12-3 or TRBV12-4 with TRBJ1-1, with no clear D. V was clipped by 3 bases and J by 5 bases, with 10 bases between them. The CDR3 is 13 amino acids. The CDR3 here is CASSFGRLTEAFF. The CDR3 DNA reads as TGTGCCAGCAGTTTCGGCAGATTGACTGAAGCTTTCTTT.

V and J are TRBV5-1 and TRBJ1-2, with unresolved D. The CDR3 runs 13 residues. Germline V gives CDR1 SGHRS, CDR2 YFSETQ. The V end lost 4 bases, the J end lost 8 bases, and 15 bases lay between the germline ends. CDR3 DNA: TGCGCCAGCAGCCCGGACCGGTTGGGCGGCTACACCTTC. Protein product: CASSPDRLGGYTF.

This clonotype appeared a few times. J is TRBJ1-6 and V is TRBV3-1, with TRBD1 as a possible D gene (6 bases). The germline V gene encodes CDR1 LGHDT and CDR2 YNNKEL (reference sequence). V was clipped by 4 bases and J by 10 bases, with 20 bases between them. There are 16 residues in the CDR3. Here the CDR3 DNA reads TGTGCCAGCAGCCTCCCAGGCAGGGGCGTTGGGTCACCCCTCCACTTT. It specifies CASSLPGRGVGSPLHF.

This clonotype was counted between two and nine times. V is TRBV20-1 and J is TRBJ1-1; tentatively, D is TRBD1 (5 bases). The CDR3 length is 14 residues. The V end lost 3 bases, the J end lost 3 bases, and 14 bases lay between the germline ends. CDR1 is DFQATT, CDR2 SNEGSKA, per germline (reference sequence). The CDR3 nucleotides are TGCAGTGCTAGCCCACTAGGGGCGGACACTGAAGCTTTCTTT. It encodes CSASPLGADTEAFF.

The V gene is TRBV2, the J gene TRBJ2-2; 8 nucleotides agree with TRBD1. V dropped 6 bases and J dropped 4; count of bases not matched to a gene: 7. CDR1 is SNHLY, CDR2 FYNNEI, per germline. The CDR3 covers 15 residues. The CDR3 region is CASSPSTGVTGELFF. In DNA form, the CDR3 reads TGTGCCAGCAGCCCCTCGACAGGGGTCACCGGGGAGCTGTTTTTT.

There are a few counts of this clonotype. This rearrangement joins TRBV3-1 to TRBJ2-2; no clear D gene. V gave up 1 base and J gave up 7 bases, with 13 bases separating them. Germline values: CDR1 LGHDT, CDR2 YNNKEL (reference sequence). The CDR3 is 15 residues long. The CDR3 nucleotides are TGTGCCAGCAGCCAAGGGGCGAAGGCCGTCGGGGAGCTGTTTTTT. Translated: CASSQGAKAVGELFF.

Only a few counts were recorded for this clonotype. The rearrangement links TRBV20-1 to TRBJ2-1; D is possibly TRBD2 (6 bases). Germline CDR1 is DFQATT and CDR2 is SNEGSKA (reference sequence). The V end was cut by 4 bases, the J end by 5 bases, with 18 bases between. This CDR3 has 15 residues. Written as DNA, the CDR3 is TGCAGTGCTATATCACCACCTGGGGGGAACAATGAGCAGTTCTTC. Translating it yields CSAISPPGGNNEQFF.

This clonotype was seen only a few times. V and J are TRBV10-3 and TRBJ1-1; D might be TRBD1 (5 bases). Germline V gives CDR1 ENHRY, CDR2 SYGVKD. CDR3 length equals 14 residues. The V gene lost 3 bases and the J gene lost 0 bases, with 8 bases spanning the gap. CDR3 protein: CAISDSGLNTEAFF. Written as DNA, the CDR3 is TGTGCCATCAGTGATTCAGGGCTGAACACTGAAGCTTTCTTT.

This clonotype was counted a few times. The chain joins TRBV20-1 to TRBJ2-7; D is perhaps TRBD2 (6 bases). The germline gives CDR1 DFQATT, CDR2 SNEGSKA (reference sequence). This CDR3 has 16 amino acids. The V gene lost 4 bases and the J gene lost 2 bases, with 21 bases spanning the gap. The CDR3 nucleotides are TGCAGTGCTACCGCTGGGGTGGGAGGATTAGCCTACGAGCAGTACTTC. Amino acid sequence: CSATAGVGGLAYEQYF.

This clonotype was detected many times. This chain joins TRBV20-1 and TRBJ2-1; TRBD1 aligns across 7 bases. V dropped 6 bases and J dropped 4; count of bases not matched to a gene: 6. Germline V CDR1 and CDR2: DFQATT, SNEGSKA (reference sequence). The CDR3 has 13 residues. The CDR3, as DNA: TGCAGTGCCTCCGGGACAGATTACAATGAGCAGTTCTTC. It translates to CSASGTDYNEQFF.

The chain employs TRBV5-1 and TRBJ2-1, with 9 bases identical to TRBD2. Losses at the gene ends were 3 bases for V and 9 bases for J; bases not matched to a gene: 10. This CDR3 comprises 15 residues. Germline-derived CDR1 and CDR2 are SGHRS and YFSETQ. CDR3 in DNA: TGCGCCAGCAGCTCACGCGGGGGGGCCGGTGGTGAGCAGTTCTTC. Residues: CASSSRGGAGGEQFF.

This clonotype turned up a few times. This sequence joins TRBV10-3 and TRBJ2-2; 9 bases agree with TRBD1. This CDR3 contains 17 residues. V shed 1 base and J 1 base; nucleotides not matched to a gene: 4. The V gene's germline CDR1 is ENHRY and CDR2 SYGVKD. The DNA for the CDR3 is TGTGCCATCAGTGAGTTCGGGACAGGGAGGAACACCGGGGAGCTGTTTTTT. Its protein product is CAISEFGTGRNTGELFF.

This clonotype was counted at least ten times. The V call is TRBV12-3 or TRBV12-4, the J call TRBJ2-2; possibly TRBD2 for D (5 bases). There are 12 residues in the CDR3. V lost 6 bases to trimming and J lost 8 bases, with 10 bases between them. In nucleotides, the CDR3 is TGTGCCAGCAGGCCTTGGGAGGGGGAGCTGTTTTTT. It yields the protein CASRPWEGELFF.

This clonotype appeared a few times. The rearrangement links TRBV24-1 to TRBJ2-1; 8 bases fit TRBD1. This CDR3 contains 14 residues. In germline, CDR1 is KGHDR, CDR2 SFDVKD. With 7 bases clipped from V and 6 bases from J, the junction kept 7 bases outside the gene matches. The DNA of the CDR3 is TGTGCCACCAGCCCTGACAGGGGCCCCAATGAGCAGTTCTTC. Translating gives CATSPDRGPNEQFF.

V gene TRBV4-2 combines with J gene TRBJ2-1; 7 bases are shared with TRBD1. The CDR3 contains 15 residues. V shed 2 bases, J shed 4 bases, and the junction held 5 bases outside the gene matches. Germline V lookup: CDR1 LGHNA, CDR2 YNFKEQ. CDR3 DNA: TGTGCCAGCAGCCAATTCGACAGGGATTACAATGAGCAGTTCTTC. Amino acid sequence: CASSQFDRDYNEQFF.

This chain joins TRBV28 and TRBJ2-5, with 10 bases aligning to TRBD2. The CDR3 runs to 16 residues. Germline values: CDR1 MDHEN, CDR2 SYDVKM. J gave up 4 bases and V 4 bases, and 9 bases lay outside the gene matches. CDR3 residues: CASSWGLASSLETQYF. The CDR3 DNA reads as TGTGCCAGCAGTTGGGGACTAGCGAGCTCCCTAGAGACCCAGTACTTC. Complete variable domain (other parts from reference TRBV28 and TRBJ2-5): DVKVTQSSRYLVKRTGEKVFLECVQDMDHENMFWYRQDPGLGLRLIYFSYDVKMKEKGDIPEGYSVSREKKERFSLILESASTNQTSMYLCASSWGLASSLETQYFGPGTRLLVL.

This clonotype appeared a few times. The gene calls are TRBV20-1 and TRBJ2-3; 7 bases align to TRBD2. Germline V gene lookup returns CDR1 DFQATT and CDR2 SNEGSKA (reference sequence). Trimming cost V 3 bases and J 3 bases; bases outside gene matches: 6. This CDR3 has 14 amino acids. CDR3: CSARGRGRTDTQYF. The CDR3, as DNA: TGCAGTGCTAGGGGGCGGGGGAGGACAGATACGCAGTATTTT.